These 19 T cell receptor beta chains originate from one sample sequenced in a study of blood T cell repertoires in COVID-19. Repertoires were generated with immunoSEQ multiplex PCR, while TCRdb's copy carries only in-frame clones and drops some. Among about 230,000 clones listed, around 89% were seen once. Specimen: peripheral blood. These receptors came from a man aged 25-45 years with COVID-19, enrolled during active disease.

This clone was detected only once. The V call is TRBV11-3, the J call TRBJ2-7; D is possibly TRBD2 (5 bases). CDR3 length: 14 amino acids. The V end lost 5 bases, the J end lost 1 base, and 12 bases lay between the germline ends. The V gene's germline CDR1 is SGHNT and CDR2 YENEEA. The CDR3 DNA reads TGTGCCAGCAGCCCCCGCGGGCGATCCTACGAGCAGTACTTC. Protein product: CASSPRGRSYEQYF.

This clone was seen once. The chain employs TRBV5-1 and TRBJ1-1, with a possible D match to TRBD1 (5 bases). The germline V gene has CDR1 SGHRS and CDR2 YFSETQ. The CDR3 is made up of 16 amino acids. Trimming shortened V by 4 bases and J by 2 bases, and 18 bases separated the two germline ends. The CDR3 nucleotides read TGCGCCAGCAGCCTTGGAGTCAGGGAGGTAAACACTGAAGCTTTCTTT. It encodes CASSLGVREVNTEAFF. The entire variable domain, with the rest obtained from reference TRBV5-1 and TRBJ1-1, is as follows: KAGVTQTPRYLIKTRGQQVTLSCSPISGHRSVSWYQQTPGQGLQFLFEYFSETQRNKGNFPGRFSGRQFSNSRSEMNVSTLELGDSALYLCASSLGVREVNTEAFFGQGTRLTVV.

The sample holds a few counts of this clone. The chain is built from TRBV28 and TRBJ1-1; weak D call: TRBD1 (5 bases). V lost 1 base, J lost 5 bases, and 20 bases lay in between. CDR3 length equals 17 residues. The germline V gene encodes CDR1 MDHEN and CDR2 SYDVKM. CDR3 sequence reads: CASSLLSWGGLGTEAFF. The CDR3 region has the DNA TGTGCCAGCAGTTTATTGAGTTGGGGGGGTTTGGGAACTGAAGCTTTCTTT.

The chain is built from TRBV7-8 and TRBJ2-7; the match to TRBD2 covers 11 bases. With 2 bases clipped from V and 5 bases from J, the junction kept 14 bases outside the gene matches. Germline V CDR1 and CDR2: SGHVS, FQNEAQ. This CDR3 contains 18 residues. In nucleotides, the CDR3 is TGTGCCAGCAGCTTATCGGGGACGGAGACTAGCGGGGAGAACGAGCAGTACTTC. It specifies CASSLSGTETSGENEQYF.

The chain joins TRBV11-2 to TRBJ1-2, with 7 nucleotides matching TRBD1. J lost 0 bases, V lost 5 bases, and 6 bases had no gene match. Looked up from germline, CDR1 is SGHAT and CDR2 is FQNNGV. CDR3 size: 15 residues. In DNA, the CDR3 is TGTGCCAGCAGCAAAGGGGGCAGACCTAACTATGGCTACACCTTC. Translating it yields CASSKGGRPNYGYTF.

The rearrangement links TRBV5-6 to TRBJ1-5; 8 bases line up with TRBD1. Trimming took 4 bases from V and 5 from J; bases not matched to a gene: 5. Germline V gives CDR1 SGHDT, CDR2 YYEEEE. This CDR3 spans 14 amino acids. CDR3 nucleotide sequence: TGTGCCAGCAGCGAGCGGACAGGGTATCAGCCCCAGCATTTT. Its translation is CASSERTGYQPQHF.

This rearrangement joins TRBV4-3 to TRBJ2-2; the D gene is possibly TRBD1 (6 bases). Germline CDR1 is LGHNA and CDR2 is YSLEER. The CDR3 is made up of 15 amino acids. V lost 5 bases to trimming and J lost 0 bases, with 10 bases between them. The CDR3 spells CASSWDIANTGELFF. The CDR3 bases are TGCGCCAGCAGCTGGGACATTGCGAACACCGGGGAGCTGTTTTTT.

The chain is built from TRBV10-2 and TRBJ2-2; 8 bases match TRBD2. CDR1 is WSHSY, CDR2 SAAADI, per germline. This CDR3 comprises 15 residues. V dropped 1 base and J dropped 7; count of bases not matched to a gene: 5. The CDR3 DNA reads TGCGCCAGCAGTGAGTGGCGGGAGGTTATCGGGGAGCTGTTTTTT. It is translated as CASSEWREVIGELFF.

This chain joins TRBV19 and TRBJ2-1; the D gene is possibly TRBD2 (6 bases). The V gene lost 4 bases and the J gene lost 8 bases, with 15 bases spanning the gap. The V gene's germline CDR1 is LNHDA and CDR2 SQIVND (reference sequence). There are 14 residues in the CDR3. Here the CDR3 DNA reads TGTGCCAGTAGTAGGGACTCCTGGAGCCATGAGCAGTTCTTC. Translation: CASSRDSWSHEQFF. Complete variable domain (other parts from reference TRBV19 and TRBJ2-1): DGGITQSPKYLFRKEGQNVTLSCEQNLNHDAMYWYRQDPGQGLRLIYYSQIVNDFQKGDIAEGYSVSREKKESFPLTVTSAQKNPTAFYLCASSRDSWSHEQFFGPGTRLTVL.

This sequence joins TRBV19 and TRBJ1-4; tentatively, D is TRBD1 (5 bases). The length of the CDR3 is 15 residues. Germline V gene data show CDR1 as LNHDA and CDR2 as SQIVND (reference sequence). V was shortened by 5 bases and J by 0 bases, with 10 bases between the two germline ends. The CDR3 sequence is CASSPRTTTNEKLFF. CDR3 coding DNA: TGTGCCAGTAGTCCCCGGACAACAACTAATGAAAAACTGTTTTTT.

CDR3 sequence: CASSLRGIPYEQYF. In nucleotides, the CDR3 is TGTGCCAGCAGCTTAAGGGGGATCCCCTACGAGCAGTACTTC. The chain couples TRBV5-6 to TRBJ2-7; D is possibly TRBD1 (6 bases). Per germline, CDR1 SGHDT and CDR2 YYEEEE. V was pared by 2 bases and J by 2 bases, with 11 bases between. The CDR3 is 14 amino acids.

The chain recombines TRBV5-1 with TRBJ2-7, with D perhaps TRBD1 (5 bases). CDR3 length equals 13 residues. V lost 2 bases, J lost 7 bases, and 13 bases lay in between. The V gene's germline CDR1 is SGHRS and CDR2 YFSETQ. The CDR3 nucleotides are TGCGCCAGCAGCTTAGGGGAAGTACGGGAGCAGTACTTC. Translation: CASSLGEVREQYF.

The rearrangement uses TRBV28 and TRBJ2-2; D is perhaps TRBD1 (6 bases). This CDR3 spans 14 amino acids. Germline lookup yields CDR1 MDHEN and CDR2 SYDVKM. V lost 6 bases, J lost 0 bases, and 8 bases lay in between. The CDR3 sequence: CASRTGANTGELFF. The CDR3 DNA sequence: TGTGCCAGCAGGACAGGAGCGAACACCGGGGAGCTGTTTTTT. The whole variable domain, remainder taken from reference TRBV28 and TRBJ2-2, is DVKVTQSSRYLVKRTGEKVFLECVQDMDHENMFWYRQDPGLGLRLIYFSYDVKMKEKGDIPEGYSVSREKKERFSLILESASTNQTSMYLCASRTGANTGELFFGEGSRLTVL.

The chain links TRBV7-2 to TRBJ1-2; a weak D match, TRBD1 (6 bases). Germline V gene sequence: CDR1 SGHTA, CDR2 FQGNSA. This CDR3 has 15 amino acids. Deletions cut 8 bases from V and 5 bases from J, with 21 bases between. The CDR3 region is CASSRGGRVSYGYTF. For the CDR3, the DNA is TGTGCCAGCTCCAGGGGAGGGAGGGTTAGTTATGGCTACACCTTC.

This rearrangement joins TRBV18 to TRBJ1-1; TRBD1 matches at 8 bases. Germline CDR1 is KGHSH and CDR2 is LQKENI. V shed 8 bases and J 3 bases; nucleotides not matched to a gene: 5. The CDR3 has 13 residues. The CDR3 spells CASGPDRDTEAFF. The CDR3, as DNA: TGTGCCAGCGGACCGGACAGGGACACTGAAGCTTTCTTT.

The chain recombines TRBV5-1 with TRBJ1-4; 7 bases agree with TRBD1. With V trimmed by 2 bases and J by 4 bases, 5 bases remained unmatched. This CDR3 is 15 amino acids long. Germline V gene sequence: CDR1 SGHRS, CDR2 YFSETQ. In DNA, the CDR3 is TGCGCCAGCAGCTTACAGACAGGGAGTAATGAAAAACTGTTTTTT. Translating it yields CASSLQTGSNEKLFF.

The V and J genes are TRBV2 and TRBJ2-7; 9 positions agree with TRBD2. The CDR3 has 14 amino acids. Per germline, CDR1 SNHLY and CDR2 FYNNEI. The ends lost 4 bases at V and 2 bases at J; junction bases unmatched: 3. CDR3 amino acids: CASSVLAGTYEQYF. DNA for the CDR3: TGTGCCAGCAGTGTCCTAGCGGGGACCTACGAGCAGTACTTC. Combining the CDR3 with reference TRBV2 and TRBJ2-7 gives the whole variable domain EPEVTQTPSHQVTQMGQEVILRCVPISNHLYFYWYRQILGQKVEFLVSFYNNEISEKSEIFDDQFSVERPDGSNFTLKIRSTKLEDSAMYFCASSVLAGTYEQYFGPGTRLTVT.

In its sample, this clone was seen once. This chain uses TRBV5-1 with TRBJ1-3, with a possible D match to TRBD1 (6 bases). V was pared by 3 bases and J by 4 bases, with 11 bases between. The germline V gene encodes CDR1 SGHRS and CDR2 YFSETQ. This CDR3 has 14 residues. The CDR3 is CASSSTGSGNTIYF. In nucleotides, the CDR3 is TGCGCCAGCAGCTCTACAGGGTCGGGAAACACCATATATTTT.

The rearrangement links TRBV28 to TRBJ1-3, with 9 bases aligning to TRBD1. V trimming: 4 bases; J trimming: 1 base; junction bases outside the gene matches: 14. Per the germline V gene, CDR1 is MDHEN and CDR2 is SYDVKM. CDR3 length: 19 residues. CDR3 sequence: CASSSPAGQGIGSGNTIYF. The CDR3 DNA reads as TGTGCCAGCAGTTCTCCAGCCGGACAGGGGATAGGTTCTGGAAACACCATATATTTT.